Listed below are T cell receptor beta chains from one sample, sequenced in a study of blood T cell repertoires in COVID-19. The assay was immunoSEQ multiplex PCR, and TCRdb's table has in-frame clones only and misses some. This sample carries approximately 50,000 clones, about 81% of them seen once, and the ten largest clones take 20% to 30%. Sequenced sample: peripheral blood. The receptor set was obtained from a woman at least 80 years old with COVID-19, enrolled during active disease. Both conserved end residues are part of each CDR3. The order of the fields is D gene, clone size, J gene, V gene, CDR3 length, CDR3 DNA, CDR3 protein. A D gene is named only where the DNA matches it firmly. Some rows mark clone size as missing; the rest say once, few, many or name a class of expanded clone.

d_gene: .
abundance: .
j_gene: TRBJ1-3
v_gene: TRBV6-6
len: 15
CDR3nt: TGTGCCAGCAGAGGGGACAACTACTCTGGAAACACCATATATTTT
CDR3aa: CASRGDNYSGNTIYF

d_gene: .
abundance: .
j_gene: TRBJ2-1
v_gene: TRBV7-6
len: 12
CDR3nt: TGTGCCAGCAGCTCAGTCTTGAATGAGCAGTTCTTC
CDR3aa: CASSSVLNEQFF

d_gene: TRBD2
abundance: .
j_gene: TRBJ2-5
v_gene: TRBV7-3
len: 16
CDR3nt: TGTGCCAGCAGCTTAACAAGCGGGAGGACGCGGGAGACCCAGTACTTC
CDR3aa: CASSLTSGRTRETQYF

d_gene: TRBD2
abundance: .
j_gene: TRBJ2-1
v_gene: TRBV7-9
len: 16
CDR3nt: TGTGCCAGCAGCCTAGGCACTAGCGGGATTCACAATGAGCAGTTCTTC
CDR3aa: CASSLGTSGIHNEQFF

d_gene: .
abundance: .
j_gene: TRBJ1-5
v_gene: TRBV6-5
len: 15
CDR3nt: TGTGCCAGCAGCTCGCTTGGGGCTAGCAATCAGCCCCAGCATTTT
CDR3aa: CASSSLGASNQPQHF

d_gene: .
abundance: .
j_gene: TRBJ2-3
v_gene: TRBV19
len: 12
CDR3nt: TGTGCCAGTAGTCCCTCGGGAAATACGCAGTATTTT
CDR3aa: CASSPSGNTQYF

d_gene: .
abundance: .
j_gene: TRBJ2-3
v_gene: TRBV27
len: 10
CDR3nt: TGTGCCAGCAGCAGGCTGCCGCAGTATTTT
CDR3aa: CASSRLPQYF

d_gene: TRBD2
abundance: .
j_gene: TRBJ2-7
v_gene: TRBV5-1
len: 15
CDR3nt: TGCGCCAGCGCCCTAGGAGGACTAGCGGATTACGAGCAGTACTTC
CDR3aa: CASALGGLADYEQYF

d_gene: .
abundance: .
j_gene: TRBJ2-7
v_gene: TRBV28
len: 18
CDR3nt: TGTGCCAGCAGTGCCTTACCCTCCCCCGGGCAGACTACCTACGAGCAGTACTTC
CDR3aa: CASSALPSPGQTTYEQYF

d_gene: TRBD1
abundance: medium-sized
j_gene: TRBJ1-3
v_gene: TRBV15
len: 17
CDR3nt: TGTGCCACCAGCAGAGATGGAACAGGGGGCGCAGGAAACACCATATATTTT
CDR3aa: CATSRDGTGGAGNTIYF

d_gene: .
abundance: .
j_gene: TRBJ2-5
v_gene: TRBV11-2
len: 15
CDR3nt: TGTGCCAGCAGCTTAGATCCGGGTAACCAAGAGACCCAGTACTTC
CDR3aa: CASSLDPGNQETQYF

d_gene: .
abundance: .
j_gene: TRBJ1-6
v_gene: TRBV11-2
len: 13
CDR3nt: TGTGCCAGCACCGGACATAGGAATTCACCCCTCCACTTT
CDR3aa: CASTGHRNSPLHF

d_gene: .
abundance: .
j_gene: TRBJ1-5
v_gene: TRBV6-5
len: 13
CDR3nt: TGTGCCGCCACAGTCCATTTAAGTCAGCCCCAGCATTTT
CDR3aa: CAATVHLSQPQHF

d_gene: .
abundance: .
j_gene: TRBJ2-7
v_gene: TRBV5-1
len: 15
CDR3nt: TGCGCCAGCAGCTTGGGGATCTCGGGACTCTACGAGCAGTACTTC
CDR3aa: CASSLGISGLYEQYF

d_gene: TRBD2
abundance: few
j_gene: TRBJ2-2
v_gene: TRBV10-3
len: 16
CDR3nt: TGTGCCATCAGTGTAACTAGCGGGAGGAACACCGGGGAGCTGTTTTTT
CDR3aa: CAISVTSGRNTGELFF

d_gene: .
abundance: .
j_gene: TRBJ1-6
v_gene: TRBV3-1/TRBV3-2
len: 16
CDR3nt: TGTGCCAGCAGCCAGGTCAGTCCTCCGTCTAATTCACCCCTCCACTTT
CDR3aa: CASSQVSPPSNSPLHF

d_gene: TRBD1
abundance: few
j_gene: TRBJ2-2
v_gene: TRBV19
len: 16
CDR3nt: TGTGCCAGTAGCCCCTGGACAGGGCCGAACACCGGGGAGCTGTTTTTT
CDR3aa: CASSPWTGPNTGELFF

d_gene: .
abundance: .
j_gene: TRBJ2-3
v_gene: TRBV5-1
len: 15
CDR3nt: TGCGCCAGCAGCAGGCGGGGACAGAGCACAGATACGCAGTATTTT
CDR3aa: CASSRRGQSTDTQYF

d_gene: .
abundance: .
j_gene: TRBJ1-2
v_gene: TRBV15
len: 14
CDR3nt: TGTGCCACCAGCAGAGATAAGGGGCTAGGGGGCTACACCTTC
CDR3aa: CATSRDKGLGGYTF

d_gene: .
abundance: .
j_gene: TRBJ1-2
v_gene: TRBV2
len: 13
CDR3nt: TGTGCCAGCAGTGGGAGAACAGGGAGTGGCTACACCTTC
CDR3aa: CASSGRTGSGYTF

d_gene: .
abundance: .
j_gene: TRBJ2-1
v_gene: TRBV14
len: 13
CDR3nt: TGTGCCAGCAGCCAATTAAGCGTTACTGAGCAGTTCTTC
CDR3aa: CASSQLSVTEQFF

d_gene: TRBD1
abundance: .
j_gene: TRBJ2-1
v_gene: TRBV11-3
len: 13
CDR3nt: TGTGCCAGCAGCCCTACAGGGGGCAATGAGCAGTTCTTC
CDR3aa: CASSPTGGNEQFF